Listed here is a single T cell receptor (beta chain). The target antigen is unknown. CD8 cells classed as naive were CD45RO-negative and positively selected for CCR7, excluding terminally differentiated effector memory CD45RA+ cells. Investigators spread the genomic DNA of each subset evenly over several immunoSEQ plates. The table came from immunoSEQ multiplex PCR; TCRdb's copy has only in-frame clones and leaves some out. The profile covers some 580,000 clones, with 95% to 98% appearing a single time and 0.25% to 0.35% taken by the ten largest. These data are taken from a study of shared clonotypes between healthy human individuals. Study overall: Plates per donor: three CD4 naive, three CD4 memory, two CD8 naive, one CD8 memory.

The CDR3 consists of 15 residues. With V trimmed by 2 bases and J by 7 bases, 6 bases remained unmatched. The germline V gene has CDR1 ENHRY and CDR2 SYGVKD. Study conclusions and caveats: Across subsets, estimated richness was generally greater for naive than for memory populations.

The chain recombines TRBV10-3 with TRBJ1-4; TRBD1 matches at 8 bases. The sequence came from a man aged 30-40 years in good health. Sequenced sample: naive CD8+ T cells sorted from blood. The CDR3 DNA reads as TGTGCCATCAGTGAGGGGCAGGGGGCTCGTGAAAAACTGTTTTTT. It encodes CAISEGQGAREKLFF.